The next 27 T cell receptor beta chains were all read from a single sample in a study of CD8 T cells in Susac syndrome. The RNA, 0.5 to 1 ug, was put through reverse transcription using random hexamers. TCRdb processed the immunoSEQ multiplex PCR reads anew with MiXCR; each CDR3 protein has one entry. The sample records 240,000 or so distinct CDR3 sequences, 96% being singletons. The material sequenced was CD4+ T cells from PBMCs. Receptors originate from a human donor with Susac syndrome.

The V gene is TRBV20-1, the J gene TRBJ2-7, with D possibly TRBD2 on 6 matching bases. This CDR3 is built from 15 residues. V was clipped by 1 base and J by 5 bases, with 18 bases between them. CDR1 and CDR2 (germline): DFQATT, SNEGSKA (reference sequence). CDR3 DNA sequence: TGCAGTGCTAGAGCGCTAAATCTAGCGATCCACGAGCAGTACTTC. Translated, it gives CSARALNLAIHEQYF.

CDR3 amino acids: CSARQLFSGTSYEQYF. The CDR3 nucleotides are TGCAGTGCTAGGCAACTTTTTAGCGGGACCTCCTACGAGCAGTACTTC. The chain has TRBV20-1 and TRBJ2-7; 8 positions match TRBD2. Germline V gives CDR1 DFQATT, CDR2 SNEGSKA (reference sequence). This CDR3 is built from 16 residues. The V gene end was trimmed by 3 bases and the J gene end by 0 bases; junction bases not matched to a gene: 10.

This clonotype has only one observation. The V call is TRBV20-1, the J call TRBJ2-3, with D hard to call. Germline V gene lookup returns CDR1 DFQATT and CDR2 SNEGSKA (reference sequence). Trimming took 3 bases from V and 6 from J, leaving 7 bases between them. The CDR3 loop spans 11 amino acids. The DNA for the CDR3 is TGCAGTGCTAGCGGGTCGGATACGCAGTATTTT. Translated: CSASGSDTQYF.

The CDR3 nucleotides are TGTGCCAGCAGCATGGTTGGGTCCACCGGGGAGCTGTTTTTT. Translation: CASSMVGSTGELFF. The chain carries TRBV7-9 and TRBJ2-2; no firm D call. The CDR3 is 14 amino acids. Germline values: CDR1 SEHNR, CDR2 FQNEAQ (reference sequence). V lost 5 bases and J lost 4, with 11 bases in between.

This chain links TRBV6-4 with TRBJ1-1; TRBD1 aligns across 7 bases. Trimming took 6 bases from V and 0 from J; bases not matched to a gene: 10. The CDR3 sequence is 16 residues long. Germline loops: CDR1 MRHNA, CDR2 SNTAGT. The CDR3 DNA is TGTGCCAGCAGAGAAACCTACAGGGGATTGAACACTGAAGCTTTCTTT. Its protein is CASRETYRGLNTEAFF.

V is TRBV6-1 and J is TRBJ1-2; no definite D call. Germline V lookup: CDR1 MNHNS, CDR2 SASEGT. CDR3 size: 13 residues. V was cut by 8 bases and J by 4 bases, with 14 bases left in between. Here the CDR3 reads CASQHPGSYGYTF. Here the CDR3 DNA reads TGTGCCAGCCAACACCCGGGAAGCTATGGCTACACCTTC.

This clonotype was seen once. The chain combines TRBV5-1 with TRBJ2-7; D ambiguous. V shed 4 bases and J shed 4 bases, with 15 bases lying between them. The CDR3 totals 14 residues. Germline V gene data show CDR1 as SGHRS and CDR2 as YFSETQ. CDR3 nucleotides: TGCGCCAGCAGCGACCAAGGTAGGGTGTACGAGCAGTACTTC. Amino acid sequence: CASSDQGRVYEQYF.

About this clonotype itself: A junction boundary mismatches the germline segment, possibly from a read error. This rearrangement joins TRBV27 to TRBJ1-2; the D is unclear. The CDR3 sequence is 10 residues long. Germline V gene data show CDR1 as MNHEY and CDR2 as SMNVEV (reference sequence). CDR3 sequence: CASRPKREVF. CDR3 nucleotides: TGTGCCAGCAGACCAAAACGGGAGGTCTTC.

This chain uses TRBV29-1 with TRBJ1-1; TRBD1 agrees at 7 bases. V lost 6 bases, J lost 5 bases, and 12 bases stayed unmatched. Germline lookup yields CDR1 SQVTM and CDR2 ANQGSEA. The length of the CDR3 is 14 residues. CDR3 bases: TGCAGCGTAATCAGACAGGGTTTAGGGACTGAAGCTTTCTTT. Protein: CSVIRQGLGTEAFF.

This clonotype was seen only once. The chain recombines TRBV12-3 or TRBV12-4 with TRBJ2-7; D unresolved. Trimming cost V 5 bases and J 6 bases, with 11 bases left between them. The CDR3 runs 12 residues. The CDR3 reads CASSRISGEQYF. Written as DNA, the CDR3 is TGTGCCAGCAGTCGGATCTCGGGCGAGCAGTACTTC.

This clonotype was observed a single time. The chain carries TRBV27 and TRBJ1-6, with 10 bases matching TRBD1. CDR3 size: 13 residues. The junction had 3 bases not matched to a gene; V was cut back by 7 bases and J by 9 bases. The germline gives CDR1 MNHEY, CDR2 SMNVEV (reference sequence). CDR3 loop: CASKGQGFSPLHF. CDR3 bases: TGTGCCAGCAAGGGACAGGGGTTTTCACCCCTCCACTTT.

This chain connects TRBV2 to TRBJ2-6, with D unclear. Trimming stripped 8 bases from V and 3 bases from J, with 5 bases between. There are 12 residues in the CDR3. Germline lookup yields CDR1 SNHLY and CDR2 FYNNEI. This CDR3 reads CASELGANVLTF. CDR3 bases: TGTGCCAGCGAGCTTGGGGCCAACGTCCTGACTTTC.

V is TRBV20-1 and J is TRBJ2-7; 16 bases map to TRBD2. The V gene's germline CDR1 is DFQATT and CDR2 SNEGSKA (reference sequence). CDR3 length equals 17 residues. V trimming: 5 bases; J trimming: 3 bases; junction bases outside the gene matches: 10. CDR3: CSAQPGTSGRDFYEQYF. In nucleotides, the CDR3 is TGCAGTGCTCAACCAGGGACTAGCGGGAGGGACTTCTACGAGCAGTACTTC.

This clonotype was observed once. The V call is TRBV28, the J call TRBJ1-2, with 9 bases identical to TRBD1. CDR1 and CDR2 from the germline V gene are MDHEN and SYDVKM. The CDR3 loop spans 14 amino acids. J was trimmed by 10 bases and V by 2 bases; bases with no gene match: 8. The CDR3: CASSLEGTGRDYTF. In nucleotides, the CDR3 is TGTGCCAGCAGTTTAGAGGGGACAGGGAGAGACTACACCTTC.

J is TRBJ1-3 and V is TRBV23-1; no definite D call. TRBV23-1 qualifies as an ORF whose function is uncertain. Trimming cost V 1 base and J 0 bases, with 10 bases left between them. This CDR3 is built from 16 residues. CDR3 DNA: TGCGCCAGCAGTCAATTAAAGCAAGACTCTGGAAACACCATATATTTT. The encoded protein is CASSQLKQDSGNTIYF.

The V call is TRBV7-2, the J call TRBJ2-7; D is possibly TRBD2 (5 bases). With 4 bases removed from V and 4 bases from J, the gap between germline ends came to 14 bases. The CDR3 sequence is 14 residues long. The germline V gene encodes CDR1 SGHTA and CDR2 FQGNSA. The chain's CDR3 is CASSSNSGPYEQYF. The CDR3 nucleotides are TGTGCCAGCAGCTCGAACAGCGGTCCATACGAGCAGTACTTC. Full variable domain (remainder filled in from reference TRBV7-2 and TRBJ2-7): GAGVSQSPSNKVTEKGKDVELRCDPISGHTALYWYRQSLGQGLEFLIYFQGNSAPDKSGLPSDRFSAERTGGSVSTLTIQRTQQEDSAVYLCASSSNSGPYEQYFGPGTRLTVT.

V and J are TRBV6-1 and TRBJ2-2; D tentatively fits TRBD1 or TRBD2 (5 bases each). The CDR3 has 16 residues. Trimming cost V 6 bases and J 4 bases, with 18 bases left between them. Germline CDR1 is MNHNS and CDR2 is SASEGT. Written as DNA, the CDR3 is TGTGCCAGCAGCCCGTGGGGACCGCGGGCCACCGGGGAGCTGTTTTTT. This gives the protein CASSPWGPRATGELFF.

This clonotype has only one observation. The rearrangement joins TRBV14 to TRBJ1-2; TRBD1 is a possible D gene (5 bases). The CDR3 is 15 amino acids. Germline assignment: CDR1 SGHDN and CDR2 FVKESK. V lost 0 bases and J 4 bases, leaving 12 bases between the germline ends. Here the CDR3 reads CASSQDYGHIYGYTF. The DNA for the CDR3 is TGTGCCAGCAGCCAAGATTATGGACACATCTATGGCTACACCTTC.

The chain uses TRBV30 and TRBJ1-2, with 8 bases lining up with TRBD1. This CDR3 is built from 13 residues. Germline values: CDR1 GTSNPN, CDR2 SVGIG (reference sequence). V was clipped by 8 bases and J by 5 bases; unmatched bases: 10. The CDR3 DNA reads TGTGCCAACCCGGACTACAGGGGGTATGGCTACACCTTC. This translates into CANPDYRGYGYTF.

The chain recombines TRBV7-9 with TRBJ2-1; possible D gene TRBD2, 5 bases. Germline CDR1 SEHNR, CDR2 FQNEAQ (reference sequence). V was trimmed by 1 base and J by 4 bases, leaving 8 bases between them. The CDR3 spans 14 residues. The CDR3 reads CASSLGWRYNEQFF. The CDR3 DNA sequence: TGTGCCAGCAGCTTAGGCTGGAGGTACAATGAGCAGTTCTTC.

J is TRBJ1-2 and V is TRBV2; 11 nucleotides agree with TRBD1. Trimming at V came to 9 bases and at J to 4 bases, leaving 1 base not matched to a gene. CDR1 is SNHLY and CDR2 is FYNNEI in the germline V gene. The CDR3 extends over 12 amino acids. As DNA, the CDR3 is TGTGCCAGTGGACAGGGGGCCTATGGCTACACCTTC. As protein: CASGQGAYGYTF.

The chain uses TRBV4-1 and TRBJ2-7; TRBD2 agrees at 7 bases. In germline, CDR1 is MGHRA, CDR2 YSYEKL. CDR3 length equals 18 residues. After removal of 0 bases from V and 2 bases from J, the junction contained 13 bases not matched to a gene. CDR3 sequence: CASSQEQVRLAETYEQYF. In nucleotides, the CDR3 is TGCGCCAGCAGCCAAGAACAAGTCCGGCTAGCGGAAACCTACGAGCAGTACTTC.

In DNA form, the CDR3 reads TGTGCCAGCAGTTTACCAGGGGGCACCTACGAGCAGTACTTC. Protein sequence: CASSLPGGTYEQYF. This chain uses TRBV12-3 or TRBV12-4 with TRBJ2-7; 8 bases agree with TRBD1. The CDR3 has 14 amino acids. The J segment lost 2 bases and the V segment lost 2 bases, leaving 2 bases of the junction unmatched.

The rearrangement joins TRBV4-2 to TRBJ2-7; D ambiguous. This CDR3 comprises 12 residues. The germline gives CDR1 LGHNA, CDR2 YNFKEQ. The V and J ends lost 2 bases and 7 bases respectively, with 9 bases between them. The CDR3 sequence: CASSQFFGEQYF. In DNA form, the CDR3 reads TGTGCCAGCAGCCAATTCTTTGGTGAGCAGTACTTC.

Only one count was recorded for this clonotype. The rearrangement joins TRBV5-1 to TRBJ2-4; tentatively, D is TRBD2 (5 bases). The CDR3 is 15 residues long. CDR1 SGHRS and CDR2 YFSETQ come from the germline V gene. Between the trimmed V and J ends, which lost 0 bases and 7 bases, there was a span of 14 bases. DNA for the CDR3: TGCGCCAGCAGCTTGGGGCCTGAGGGCCGGAACATTCAGTACTTC. Encoded protein: CASSLGPEGRNIQYF.

The chain joins TRBV5-1 to TRBJ2-2; 7 bases align to TRBD1. The CDR3 is 15 amino acids. The germline gives CDR1 SGHRS, CDR2 YFSETQ. Unmatched junction bases numbered 4, after V lost 2 bases and J lost 3 bases. Here the CDR3 reads CASSFRGRDTGELFF. For the CDR3, the DNA is TGCGCCAGCAGCTTTAGGGGGCGCGACACCGGGGAGCTGTTTTTT.

V gene TRBV4-2 combines with J gene TRBJ2-5; TRBD2 might be the D (5 bases). The V end lost 0 bases, the J end lost 7 bases, and 9 bases lay between the germline ends. Germline V CDR1 and CDR2: LGHNA, YNFKEQ. There are 13 residues in the CDR3. The DNA for the CDR3 is TGTGCCAGCAGCCAAGAAGGCCGGGGGACCCAGTACTTC. Amino acids: CASSQEGRGTQYF.